This T cell receptor beta chain was sequenced during a study of PD-1 blockade in classical Hodgkin lymphoma. The overall study: Patients were given intravenous nivolumab, 3 mg/kg, every 2 weeks.

Findings and caveats of the study: Relapsed/refractory patients reportedly had the lowest baseline TCR diversity, below newly diagnosed patients, who were below healthy donors.

Comments on this clone: Its antigen remains unidentified.

Specified time point: cycle 4 day 1 (C4D1), after more than 5 weeks of nivolumab. In every patient, relapse followed autologous stem cell transplantation, while exposure to brentuximab vedotin differed. CD8+ T cell isolation from thawed PBMCs was performed by magnetic negative selection. Some clones are missing from TCRdb's copy, which holds only in-frame ones; the method was immunoSEQ multiplex PCR. The sample carries 15,000 to 25,000 clones, more than 75% recorded once. The TCR originated in a human donor with classical Hodgkin lymphoma. Material: CD8+ T cells from blood, obtained before the fourth cycle of nivolumab.

In nucleotides, the CDR3 is TGTGCCACCAGCAGAGTGGGTCTTCTAGGGGCCAACGTCCTGACTTTC. As protein: CATSRVGLLGANVLTF. The chain uses TRBV15 and TRBJ2-6; D is uncertain. The CDR3 sequence is 16 residues long. V lost 1 base to trimming and J lost 4 bases, with 11 bases between them. Germline V gene data show CDR1 as LNHNV and CDR2 as YYDKDF (reference sequence).